The 18 T cell receptor beta chains given below trace back to one sample, sequenced in a study of CD8+ T cells in alopecia areata. Sequencing templates came from extracted RNA that was reverse transcribed into cDNA. TCRdb keeps only in-frame clones here, not all; method: immunoSEQ multiplex PCR. The sample includes roughly 180,000 clones, about 63% seen only once; the top ten take 1.5% to 2%. The sequencing here drew on CD4+ T cells sorted from blood, taken at week 0. The receptors shown here come from a human donor with alopecia areata.

The chain links TRBV30 to TRBJ2-1, with D possibly matching TRBD2 (6 bases). Germline assignment: CDR1 GTSNPN and CDR2 SVGIG (reference sequence). Between the trimmed V and J ends, which lost 3 bases and 6 bases, there was a span of 12 bases. This CDR3 is 13 amino acids long. In nucleotides, the CDR3 is TGTGCCTGGAGATGGGGCGGGGCCAATGAGCAGTTCTTC. This encodes CAWRWGGANEQFF.

In this sample, this clone turned up a few times. This sequence joins TRBV2 and TRBJ1-5; D is uncertain. CDR3 length equals 13 residues. In germline, CDR1 is SNHLY, CDR2 FYNNEI. Trimming removed 6 bases at V and 4 bases at J, with 10 bases between. CDR3 in amino acids: CASRWALNQPQHF. The CDR3 DNA sequence: TGTGCCAGCAGATGGGCCCTAAATCAGCCCCAGCATTTT. The full variable domain, with the rest looked up from reference TRBV2 and TRBJ1-5, is EPEVTQTPSHQVTQMGQEVILRCVPISNHLYFYWYRQILGQKVEFLVSFYNNEISEKSEIFDDQFSVERPDGSNFTLKIRSTKLEDSAMYFCASRWALNQPQHFGDGTRLSIL.

CDR3 sequence reads: CASSSRDSLNTEAFF. The DNA of the CDR3 is TGTGCCAGCAGCTCGAGAGACAGCCTGAACACTGAAGCTTTCTTT. The chain combines TRBV7-2 with TRBJ1-1, with D maybe TRBD1 (5 bases). The CDR3 loop spans 15 amino acids. Trimming took 4 bases from V and 0 from J, leaving 12 bases between them. In germline, CDR1 is SGHTA, CDR2 FQGNSA. The entire variable domain, with the rest obtained from reference TRBV7-2 and TRBJ1-1, is as follows: GAGVSQSPSNKVTEKGKDVELRCDPISGHTALYWYRQSLGQGLEFLIYFQGNSAPDKSGLPSDRFSAERTGGSVSTLTIQRTQQEDSAVYLCASSSRDSLNTEAFFGQGTRLTVV.

This clone was seen a few times. The chain joins TRBV19 to TRBJ2-5, with D tentatively TRBD1 (6 bases). CDR1 and CDR2 (germline): LNHDA, SQIVND (reference sequence). This CDR3 region has 14 residues. V was clipped by 6 bases and J by 5 bases, with 16 bases between them. The CDR3 DNA reads as TGTGCCAGTAGCTTCCCGGGACAAATGGAGACCCAGTACTTC. Translation: CASSFPGQMETQYF.

V gene TRBV7-9 combines with J gene TRBJ1-6; TRBD1 is a possible D gene (6 bases). CDR3 size: 13 residues. V dropped 4 bases and J dropped 9 bases, with 10 bases sitting between them. CDR1 and CDR2 from the germline V gene are SEHNR and FQNEAQ (reference sequence). CDR3 nucleotides: TGTGCCAGCAGCTCGGGGGGCCCTTCACCCCTCCACTTT. Protein product: CASSSGGPSPLHF.

This clone was counted many times. The rearrangement links TRBV5-1 to TRBJ2-7; unclear D gene. Trimming removed 0 bases at V and 5 bases at J, with 6 bases between. The CDR3 is 12 amino acids. Looked up from germline, CDR1 is SGHRS and CDR2 is YFSETQ. The CDR3 region is CASSLDNDEQYF. CDR3 nucleotide sequence: TGCGCCAGCAGCTTGGATAACGACGAGCAGTACTTC. Supplemented by reference TRBV5-1 and TRBJ2-7, the full variable domain reads KAGVTQTPRYLIKTRGQQVTLSCSPISGHRSVSWYQQTPGQGLQFLFEYFSETQRNKGNFPGRFSGRQFSNSRSEMNVSTLELGDSALYLCASSLDNDEQYFGPGTRLTVT.

The chain uses TRBV30 and TRBJ2-7; perhaps TRBD1 as D (5 bases). Germline lookup yields CDR1 GTSNPN and CDR2 SVGIG (reference sequence). Trimming stripped 0 bases from V and 7 bases from J, with 10 bases between. CDR3 length equals 12 residues. The CDR3 DNA follows: TGTGCCTGGAGTGTAAGGGGTAATGAGCAGTACTTC. Protein sequence: CAWSVRGNEQYF.

The chain carries TRBV29-1 and TRBJ1-4; TRBD1 is a possible D gene (5 bases). There are 13 residues in the CDR3. The germline V and J ends were trimmed by 7 bases and 3 bases, with 12 bases remaining between them. Looked up from germline, CDR1 is SQVTM and CDR2 is ANQGSEA. The CDR3 region is CSAGSTANEKLFF. CDR3 sequence (DNA): TGCAGCGCAGGGTCGACAGCTAATGAAAAACTGTTTTTT.

The chain joins TRBV4-3 to TRBJ2-5, with TRBD1 matching 7 bases. Losses at the gene ends were 4 bases for V and 4 bases for J; bases not matched to a gene: 3. In germline, CDR1 is LGHNA, CDR2 YSLEER. The CDR3 contains 13 residues. This CDR3 is CASSPTGVETQYF. The CDR3 nucleotides are TGCGCCAGCAGCCCAACAGGGGTAGAGACCCAGTACTTC.

The gene calls are TRBV9 and TRBJ1-6; D not certain. The V gene lost 4 bases and the J gene lost 9 bases, with 11 bases spanning the gap. The CDR3 is made up of 13 amino acids. Looked up from germline, CDR1 is SGDLS and CDR2 is YYNGEE. For the CDR3, the DNA is TGTGCCAGCAGCAGGGAAGCTGGTTCACCCCTCCACTTT. Protein sequence: CASSREAGSPLHF.

At least ten counts were recorded for this clone. V is TRBV10-3 and J is TRBJ2-6; D gene unclear. Germline assignment: CDR1 ENHRY and CDR2 SYGVKD. The CDR3 is 18 amino acids. Trimming removed 0 bases from V and 2 bases from J, with 14 bases in between. CDR3 in amino acids: CAISESVRFGAGANVLTF. The CDR3 bases are TGTGCCATCAGTGAGTCGGTCAGATTCGGAGCTGGGGCCAACGTCCTGACTTTC.

This chain uses TRBV4-3 with TRBJ1-1; D remains unclear. The V gene lost 0 bases and the J gene lost 4 bases, with 6 bases spanning the gap. Germline V gene lookup returns CDR1 LGHNA and CDR2 YSLEER. CDR3 length: 13 residues. In nucleotides, the CDR3 is TGCGCCAGCAGCCAAGAATTTTCCACTGAAGCTTTCTTT. Protein sequence: CASSQEFSTEAFF.

The J gene is TRBJ1-2, the V gene TRBV4-1; D gene ambiguous. Trimming stripped 1 base from V and 0 bases from J, with 9 bases between. CDR1 is MGHRA, CDR2 YSYEKL, per germline. The CDR3 covers 15 residues. CDR3 DNA: TGCGCCAGCAGCCAAGGACCGACATCTAACTATGGCTACACCTTC. Amino acid sequence: CASSQGPTSNYGYTF.

The V gene is TRBV29-1, the J gene TRBJ2-7, with D possibly TRBD1 on 5 matching bases. Per the germline V gene, CDR1 is SQVTM and CDR2 is ANQGSEA. Trimming stripped 6 bases from V and 0 bases from J, with 9 bases between. The CDR3 sequence is 12 residues long. The CDR3 DNA is TGCAGCGTCTCGGACAACTCCTACGAGCAGTACTTC. It translates to CSVSDNSYEQYF.

This chain joins TRBV28 and TRBJ1-6; D ambiguous. This CDR3 has 13 residues. Trimming pared 7 bases from V and 8 bases from J, leaving 12 bases between. Germline CDR1 reads MDHEN; CDR2 reads SYDVKM. CDR3: CASKWAGDSPLHF. The CDR3 bases are TGTGCCAGCAAGTGGGCAGGCGATTCACCCCTCCACTTT.

In this sample, this clone turned up a few times. The chain couples TRBV29-1 to TRBJ1-2, with a possible D match to TRBD1 (5 bases). V was trimmed by 6 bases and J by 2 bases, leaving 16 bases between them. Germline V lookup: CDR1 SQVTM, CDR2 ANQGSEA. The CDR3 loop spans 14 amino acids. CDR3 coding DNA: TGCAGCGTCGATCGAAGGGGACCGAACTATGGCTACACCTTC. Protein product: CSVDRRGPNYGYTF.

The chain joins TRBV30 to TRBJ1-2, with a weak D call TRBD1 (5 bases). V lost 2 bases and J lost 6, with 10 bases in between. This CDR3 region has 12 residues. Germline CDR1 and CDR2: GTSNPN and SVGIG (reference sequence). This CDR3 reads CAWSHRGDGYTF. DNA for the CDR3: TGTGCCTGGAGTCATCGGGGGGATGGCTACACCTTC.

The V call is TRBV6-1, the J call TRBJ1-1; possibly TRBD1 for D (6 bases). The CDR3 totals 13 residues. CDR1 MNHNS and CDR2 SASEGT come from the germline V gene. The V and J ends lost 3 bases and 4 bases respectively, with 9 bases between them. The CDR3: CASSDRGGTEAFF. The CDR3 DNA reads TGTGCCAGCAGTGACAGGGGAGGCACTGAAGCTTTCTTT.